This record covers a single T cell receptor (beta chain). What it binds is not known. Trimming shortened V by 4 bases and J by 0 bases, and 16 bases separated the two germline ends. The CDR3 has 18 amino acids. The V gene's germline CDR1 is SEHNR and CDR2 FQNEAQ (reference sequence). TCRdb re-called the 5' RACE reads with MiXCR, one entry per CDR3 protein. Of around 380,000 distinct CDR3 sequences listed, under 30% are singletons. These data originate in a study of identical twins' blood T cells. Study-wide results and caveats: Shared CDR3 clonotype counts tracked mainly the product of cloneset sizes. Top TCRbeta clonotypes were shared more with twin than unrelated donors.

This receptor was identified in a woman between 18 and 50 years old in good health. V usage is TRBV7-9 and J usage is TRBJ1-6; D is unclear. Sequencing used PBMCs. CDR3 sequence (DNA): TGTGCCAGCAGCTCAGGAGGGTGGACTAGCTCCTATAATTCACCCCTCCACTTT. This translates into CASSSGGWTSSYNSPLHF.